This T cell receptor beta chain was sequenced during a study of pediatric ulcerative colitis. The wider study: Six or seven patients showed pancolitis and two showed left-sided colitis.

Assay: immunoSEQ multiplex PCR; the TCRdb copy retains only in-frame clones and omits some. Of around 64,000 clones in the sample, 77% are singletons; the top ten hold roughly 5.2%. Comments on this clone: Its cognate antigen is unknown.

Findings and caveats of the study: Rectal repertoires separated controls, mild-moderate and acute severe colitis. All ulcerative colitis patients, but no controls, carried two rectal clonotypes. Repertoires came from total lymphocyte DNA, not specific subsets.

The origin of this receptor is a boy aged 5-17 years with moderate ulcerative colitis. Input material: blood.

The CDR3 is CASSLSQGGYEQYF. In nucleotides, the CDR3 is TGTGCCAGCAGTTTATCCCAGGGGGGGTACGAGCAGTACTTC. J is TRBJ2-7 and V is TRBV28; D may match TRBD1 or TRBD2 (7 bases each). V lost 1 base to trimming and J lost 4 bases, with 11 bases between them. CDR1 is MDHEN, CDR2 SYDVKM, per germline. The CDR3 sequence is 14 residues long.